This TCR beta chain was identified in a study of cytomegalovirus exposure and HLA in healthy donors. The study, taken as a whole, reports: TCR beta sequences reportedly predicted most subjects' HLA-A and HLA-B alleles accurately. One cluster of highly shared sequence variants probably arose as a sequencing artifact.

This clone has only one observation. What it binds is not known. PCR primers comprised 60 Vbeta and 13 Jbeta primers. Using immunoSEQ multiplex PCR, the repertoire was profiled, and TCRdb retains in-frame clones only, with some absent. The sample has 120,000 or so clones; approximately 79% are singletons. Trimming removed 3 bases from V and 6 bases from J, with 15 bases in between. CDR1 and CDR2 from the germline V gene are PRHDT and FYEKMQ (reference sequence). The CDR3 spans 14 residues. The sample taken for sequencing was PBMCs. V usage is TRBV13 and J usage is TRBJ2-7, with TRBD2 as a possible D gene (5 bases). This clonotype originated in a man under 40 in good health and CMV-seropositive. CDR3 nucleotides: TGTGCCAGCAGCTTGTATGGAGGTCCCCTCGAGCAGTACTTC. Its translation is CASSLYGGPLEQYF.